Listed below are T cell receptor beta chains from one sample, sequenced in a study of cytomegalovirus exposure and HLA in healthy donors. Here immunoSEQ multiplex PCR was the method, and the copy in TCRdb shows in-frame clones only, minus some. The sample holds approximately 150,000 clones, around 76% seen once. The sample consisted of PBMCs. These receptors all stem from a woman aged 40-49 years in good health and CMV-seronegative. The CDR3 runs from the conserved cysteine through the conserved F or W. A D gene is named only where the DNA matches it firmly. Clone size is given for some rows only: seen once, a few or many times, or a class if the clone is expanded.

d_gene,v_gene,j_gene,abundance,CDR3aa,CDR3nt
-,TRBV5-6,TRBJ2-7,-,CASSRQAYWGYEQYF,TGTGCCAGCAGCAGACAGGCGTATTGGGGTTACGAGCAGTACTTC
-,TRBV18,TRBJ1-5,once,CASSPGTGRDQPQHF,TGTGCCAGCTCCCCCGGAACAGGGCGGGATCAGCCCCAGCATTTT
TRBD1,TRBV19,TRBJ1-2,-,CASSGDRAFGYTF,TGTGCCAGTAGTGGGGACAGGGCTTTTGGCTACACCTTC
TRBD1,TRBV9,TRBJ2-7,-,CASSPGQGFKYF,TGTGCCAGCAGCCCCGGACAGGGGTTTAAGTACTTC
TRBD1,TRBV11-2,TRBJ1-2,-,CASSTPRQGARGYTF,TGTGCCAGCAGCACTCCCCGACAGGGGGCTCGGGGCTACACCTTC
TRBD2,TRBV7-6,TRBJ2-5,-,CASSFFGVSGGGETQYF,TGTGCCAGCAGCTTTTTTGGGGTCTCGGGAGGTGGAGAGACCCAGTACTTC
TRBD1,TRBV11-2,TRBJ2-2,few,CASSLDAQGAYRGAVF,TGTGCCAGCAGCTTAGACGCACAGGGGGCATACCGGGGAGCTGTTTTT
TRBD2,TRBV5-8,TRBJ2-2,-,CASSSTSVTGELFF,TGTGCCAGCAGCTCGACTAGCGTTACCGGGGAGCTGTTTTTT
TRBD1,TRBV2,TRBJ2-3,-,CASSETRQGPQYF,TGTGCCAGCAGTGAAACAAGACAGGGACCGCAGTATTTT
-,TRBV27,TRBJ1-1,-,CASSLSQGIPEAFF,TGTGCCAGCAGTCTTTCGCAGGGGATCCCTGAAGCTTTCTTT
-,TRBV29-1,TRBJ2-3,-,CSVLLVASTDTQYF,TGCAGTGTCCTGCTAGTGGCTAGCACAGATACGCAGTATTTT
-,TRBV6-5,TRBJ2-7,-,CASSYGGNPVEQYF,TGTGCCAGCAGTTACGGCGGTAACCCGGTCGAGCAGTACTTC
-,TRBV28,TRBJ1-5,-,CASSPQNRNQPQHF,TGTGCCAGCAGTCCTCAGAACAGAAATCAGCCCCAGCATTTT
TRBD2,TRBV15,TRBJ2-1,few,CATSNPLTSGVSYNEQFF,TGTGCCACCAGCAACCCTTTGACTAGCGGGGTCTCCTACAATGAGCAGTTCTTC
TRBD1,TRBV6-1,TRBJ2-7,-,CASSARTGIDYEQYF,TGTGCCAGCAGTGCCCGGACAGGGATCGACTACGAGCAGTACTTC
-,TRBV2,TRBJ1-1,-,CASSGGTGFNTEAFF,TGTGCCAGCAGTGGGGGCACAGGATTTAACACTGAAGCTTTCTTT
-,TRBV20-1,TRBJ1-1,-,CSAGVDTEAFF,TGCAGTGCTGGAGTAGACACTGAAGCTTTCTTT
-,TRBV2,TRBJ1-1,-,CASSETGMNTEAFF,TGTGCCAGCAGTGAAACAGGTATGAACACTGAAGCTTTCTTT
-,TRBV6-1,TRBJ1-2,-,CASSERGSYGYTF,TGTGCCAGCAGTGAAAGGGGGTCGTACGGCTACACCTTC
-,TRBV7-9,TRBJ1-2,-,CASSFGQYGYTF,TGTGCCAGCAGCTTCGGACAGTATGGCTACACCTTC
-,TRBV2,TRBJ2-3,-,CASTGKAQYF,TGTGCCAGCACCGGGAAGGCGCAGTATTTT
TRBD1,TRBV11-1,TRBJ2-3,-,CASSQGQGTDTQYF,TGTGCCAGCAGTCAGGGACAGGGGACAGATACGCAGTATTTT
-,TRBV5-1,TRBJ1-1,-,CASSGTMNTEAFF,TGCGCCAGCAGCGGCACTATGAACACTGAAGCTTTCTTT
-,TRBV4-2,TRBJ1-1,-,CASSRREKDTEAFF,TGTGCCAGCAGCAGGAGGGAGAAGGACACTGAAGCTTTCTTT
-,TRBV5-6,TRBJ2-2,once,CASSLELVGGELFF,TGTGCCAGCAGCTTGGAACTAGTTGGCGGGGAGCTGTTTTTT
-,TRBV30,TRBJ1-1,-,CAWSVRGTEAFF,TGTGCCTGGAGTGTACGGGGCACTGAAGCTTTCTTT
-,TRBV7-9,TRBJ1-1,-,CSSSLGWSEAFF,TGTTCCAGCAGCTTAGGCTGGAGTGAAGCTTTCTTT
TRBD2,TRBV7-3,TRBJ2-5,-,CASSSMGTSGRGSQETQYF,TGTGCCAGCAGCTCTATGGGGACTAGCGGAAGAGGGAGCCAAGAGACCCAGTACTTC
-,TRBV28,TRBJ1-1,-,CASSPRGGAFF,TGTGCCAGCAGTCCCCGGGGGGGAGCTTTCTTT
TRBD1,TRBV28,TRBJ1-1,-,CATGGDSLPEAFF,TGTGCCACCGGAGGGGACAGTCTACCTGAAGCTTTCTTT
-,TRBV28,TRBJ1-5,-,CASSVGGGANQPQHF,TGTGCCAGCAGTGTAGGAGGGGGGGCCAATCAGCCCCAGCATTTT
-,TRBV6-5,TRBJ1-1,few,CASSFTQGLDRAFF,TGTGCCAGCAGTTTCACCCAGGGCCTCGATAGAGCTTTCTTT
TRBD1,TRBV11-3,TRBJ2-1,few,CASSLIGQDYNEQFF,TGTGCCAGCAGCTTGATAGGACAGGATTACAATGAGCAGTTCTTC
TRBD2,TRBV30,TRBJ2-7,-,CAWSPPGLAGEQYF,TGTGCCTGGAGTCCACCGGGACTAGCGGGCGAGCAGTACTTC
TRBD2,TRBV5-1,TRBJ2-1,-,CASSSVLGGSVEQFF,TGCGCCAGCAGCTCGGTTCTGGGCGGGAGTGTTGAGCAGTTCTTC
TRBD2,TRBV7-6,TRBJ2-1,-,CASTPLLAGEIGNNEQFF,TGTGCCAGCACCCCTCTCCTAGCGGGAGAAATTGGTAACAATGAGCAGTTCTTC
TRBD2,TRBV6-4,TRBJ2-1,-,CASSLTSEGYNEQFF,TGTGCCAGCAGCCTAACTAGCGAGGGTTACAATGAGCAGTTCTTC